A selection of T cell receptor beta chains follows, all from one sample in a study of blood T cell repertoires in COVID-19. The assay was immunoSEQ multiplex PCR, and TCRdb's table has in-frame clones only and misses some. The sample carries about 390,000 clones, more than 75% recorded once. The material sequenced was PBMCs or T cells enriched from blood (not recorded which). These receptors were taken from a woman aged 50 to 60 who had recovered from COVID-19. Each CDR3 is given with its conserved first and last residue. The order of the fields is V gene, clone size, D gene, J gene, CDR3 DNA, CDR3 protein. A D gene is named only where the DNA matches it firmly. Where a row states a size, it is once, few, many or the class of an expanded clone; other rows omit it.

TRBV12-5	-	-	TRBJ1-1	TGTGCTAGTTCCCCACCAGGGTACACTGAAGCTTTCTTT	CASSPPGYTEAFF
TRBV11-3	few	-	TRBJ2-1	TGTGCCAGCAGCTTAGAGGGGTTCGGTAGCGACACCTTGGGTGAGCAGTTCTTC	CASSLEGFGSDTLGEQFF
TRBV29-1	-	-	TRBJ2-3	TGCAGCGTTGTGGGGTTTGGACAAGATACGCAGTATTTT	CSVVGFGQDTQYF
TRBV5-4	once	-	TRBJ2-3	TGTGCCAGCAGCCAGGGACTCGACCGCACAGATACGCAGTATTTT	CASSQGLDRTDTQYF
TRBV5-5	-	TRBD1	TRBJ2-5	TGTGCCAGCAGCTCGACAGGGTACCAAGAGACCCAGTACTTC	CASSSTGYQETQYF
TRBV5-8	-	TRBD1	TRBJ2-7	TGTGCCAGCAGGACCGGGACAGAGTACTACGAGCAGTACTTC	CASRTGTEYYEQYF
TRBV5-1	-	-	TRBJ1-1	TGCGCCAGCAGCTTTTGGGCACTGAACACTGAAGCTTTCTTT	CASSFWALNTEAFF
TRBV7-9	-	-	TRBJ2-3	TGTGCCAGCAGCTTCTCTGCCGGGAGCACAGATACGCAGTATTTT	CASSFSAGSTDTQYF
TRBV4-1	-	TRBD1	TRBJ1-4	TGCGCCAGCAGCCAAGACAGGGGGCGCGAAAAACTGTTTTTT	CASSQDRGREKLFF
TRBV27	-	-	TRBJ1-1	TGTGCCAGTTCGAAAGCGGGGACGAACACTGAAGCTTTCTTT	CASSKAGTNTEAFF
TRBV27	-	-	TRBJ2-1	TGTGCCAGCCGAAGCTATAATGAGCAGTTCTTC	CASRSYNEQFF
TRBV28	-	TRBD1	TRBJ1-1	TGTGCCAGCAGTTACGGGACAGGGGACACTGAAGCTTTCTTT	CASSYGTGDTEAFF
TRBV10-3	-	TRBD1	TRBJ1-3	TGTGCCATCAGTGAGGGGACAGGGGGCGCCGGGACAGGAAACACCATATATTTT	CAISEGTGGAGTGNTIYF
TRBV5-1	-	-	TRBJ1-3	TGCGCCAGCAGAGAGGAATCTGGAAACACCATATATTTT	CASREESGNTIYF
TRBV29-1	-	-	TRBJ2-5	TGCAGCGTAGATACGGGGGAAGAGACCCAGTACTTC	CSVDTGEETQYF
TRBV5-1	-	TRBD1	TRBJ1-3	TGCGCCAGCAGCCCAGGACAGGTTCTCTCTGGAAACACCATATATTTT	CASSPGQVLSGNTIYF
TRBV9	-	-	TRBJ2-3	TGTGCCAGCAGCGGGGAGCACACAGATACGCAGTATTTT	CASSGEHTDTQYF
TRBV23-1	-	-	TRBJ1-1	TGCGCCAGCAGTCATCAACAGGGAAACACTGAAGCTTTCTTT	CASSHQQGNTEAFF
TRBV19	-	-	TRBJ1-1	TGTGCCAGCTCCCAGGGTATGGTCATGAACACTGAAGCTTTCTTT	CASSQGMVMNTEAFF
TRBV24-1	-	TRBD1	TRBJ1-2	TGTGCCACCAGTGCCGGACAGGGGGCTGGCTACACCTTC	CATSAGQGAGYTF
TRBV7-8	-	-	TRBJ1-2	TGTGCCAGCAGCCCAAACTACGGCTATGGCTACACCTTC	CASSPNYGYGYTF
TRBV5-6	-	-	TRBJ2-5	TGTGCCAGCTCCCCGGGCCAAGAGACCCAGTACTTC	CASSPGQETQYF
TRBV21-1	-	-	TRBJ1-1	TGTGCCAGCAGCGACTGGGACATCCAGTCGAGAGCTTTCTTT	CASSDWDIQSRAFF
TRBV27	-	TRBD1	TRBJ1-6	TGTGCCAGCAGTTTATTACGGGACAGGGGATCACCCCTCCACTTT	CASSLLRDRGSPLHF
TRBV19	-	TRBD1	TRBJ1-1	TGTGCCAGTAGCCGACAGGGAGGCAACACTGAAGCTTTCTTT	CASSRQGGNTEAFF
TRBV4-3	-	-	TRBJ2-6	TGCGCCAGCAGCCGTACAGGTGGGGCCAACGTCCTGACTTTC	CASSRTGGANVLTF